The 26 T cell receptor beta chains in this list originate from one sample, sequenced in a study of cytomegalovirus exposure and HLA in healthy donors. Sequenced by immunoSEQ multiplex PCR; TCRdb stores in-frame clones only, minus some. The sample shows 100,000 or so clones, about 85% of them seen only once. Sequencing was performed on PBMCs. The receptors were gathered from a man in his late teens or twenties in good health and CMV-seropositive.

V and J are TRBV7-3 and TRBJ1-2; D may be TRBD1 (5 bases). V lost 1 base and J lost 8, with 23 bases in between. CDR3 length: 17 residues. CDR1 is SGHTA and CDR2 is FQGTGA in the germline V gene. The CDR3 protein is CASSLMGAGRMWQGYTF. The CDR3 DNA reads as TGTGCCAGCAGCTTAATGGGAGCAGGGAGGATGTGGCAGGGCTACACCTTC.

The chain links TRBV7-9 to TRBJ1-2; 7 bases are shared with TRBD1. Germline CDR1 is SEHNR and CDR2 is FQNEAQ (reference sequence). The CDR3 contains 14 residues. With V trimmed by 5 bases and J by 4 bases, 7 bases remained unmatched. This CDR3 is CASSQEGQLYGYTF. DNA for the CDR3: TGTGCCAGCAGCCAAGAGGGACAGCTCTATGGCTACACCTTC.

This chain connects TRBV9 to TRBJ2-2; 9 nucleotides line up with TRBD1. V lost 3 bases, J lost 0 bases, and 6 bases stayed unmatched. Per the germline V gene, CDR1 is SGDLS and CDR2 is YYNGEE. The CDR3 consists of 17 residues. The CDR3 reads CASSEDRGMANTGELFF. The CDR3 nucleotides are TGTGCCAGCAGCGAGGACAGGGGAATGGCGAACACCGGGGAGCTGTTTTTT.

About this clone: Additional DNA sequences in this sample encode the identical CDR3. The rearrangement uses TRBV27 and TRBJ2-3; possibly TRBD2 for D (5 bases). Germline CDR1 and CDR2: MNHEY and SMNVEV (reference sequence). This CDR3 is 12 amino acids long. The V end lost 2 bases, the J end lost 5 bases, and 5 bases lay between the germline ends. The CDR3 DNA reads TGTGCCAGCAGTTTAGGAGGAGATACGCAGTATTTT. This encodes CASSLGGDTQYF.

V and J are TRBV18 and TRBJ2-7; TRBD1 aligns across 7 bases. With V trimmed by 3 bases and J by 0 bases, 2 bases remained unmatched. CDR3 length: 14 amino acids. Germline CDR1 KGHSH, CDR2 LQKENI. The CDR3 DNA is TGTGCCAGCTCACCTCAGGGGGACTCCTACGAGCAGTACGTC. As protein: CASSPQGDSYEQYV.

V and J are TRBV7-8 and TRBJ2-7; D uncertain. The V and J ends lost 4 bases and 0 bases respectively, with 10 bases between them. The germline gives CDR1 SGHVS, CDR2 FQNEAQ. The CDR3 contains 14 residues. The CDR3 sequence: CASSSGPDSYEQYF. As DNA, the CDR3 is TGTGCCAGCAGCTCGGGTCCCGACTCCTACGAGCAGTACTTC. The full variable domain, in which reference TRBV7-8 and TRBJ2-7 provide the parts outside the CDR3, is GAGVSQSPRYKVAKRGQDVALRCDPISGHVSLFWYQQALGQGPEFLTYFQNEAQLDKSGLPSDRFFAERPEGSVSTLKIQRTQQEDSAVYLCASSSGPDSYEQYFGPGTRLTVT.

As DNA, the CDR3 is TGTGCCAGCAGCTCCACACAGGGCGAGAACACTGAAGCTTTCTTT. Its protein product is CASSSTQGENTEAFF. J is TRBJ1-1 and V is TRBV13, with D possibly TRBD1 on 6 matching bases. V was cut by 4 bases and J by 1 base, with 13 bases left in between. Per germline, CDR1 PRHDT and CDR2 FYEKMQ (reference sequence). The CDR3 spans 15 residues.

V is TRBV7-2 and J is TRBJ1-5; tentative D call: TRBD1 (5 bases). Germline V gene sequence: CDR1 SGHTA, CDR2 FQGNSA. The CDR3 is 16 amino acids. The V and J ends lost 0 bases and 6 bases respectively, with 15 bases between them. The CDR3 loop reads CASSLAPGGSGQPQHF. CDR3 sequence (DNA): TGTGCCAGCAGCTTAGCGCCGGGGGGATCGGGTCAGCCCCAGCATTTT.

The chain has TRBV19 and TRBJ1-1, with D possibly matching TRBD1 (5 bases). The CDR3 sequence is 13 residues long. The germline V gene has CDR1 LNHDA and CDR2 SQIVND (reference sequence). V shed 4 bases and J shed 0 bases, with 6 bases lying between them. The CDR3 sequence: CASSTQVNTEAFF. The DNA of the CDR3 is TGTGCCAGTAGTACACAGGTGAACACTGAAGCTTTCTTT.

V and J are TRBV29-1 and TRBJ2-2; 7 bases agree with TRBD1. Looked up from germline, CDR1 is SQVTM and CDR2 is ANQGSEA. This CDR3 has 16 residues. Trimming at V came to 1 base and at J to 3 bases, leaving 8 bases not matched to a gene. CDR3 loop: CSVEVVRGRDTGELFF. The DNA for the CDR3 is TGCAGCGTTGAAGTGGTGAGGGGGCGCGACACCGGGGAGCTGTTTTTT.

The chain employs TRBV25-1 and TRBJ2-3; 12 bases map to TRBD2. The germline CDR1 and CDR2 sequences are MGHDK and SYGVNS. The CDR3 runs to 15 residues. The J segment lost 4 bases and the V segment lost 4 bases, leaving 3 bases of the junction unmatched. CDR3 nucleotide sequence: TGTGCCAGCAGTGGACTAGCGGGAGTCGCAGATACGCAGTATTTT. Its translation is CASSGLAGVADTQYF.

This clone was recorded only once. The chain has TRBV6-5 and TRBJ1-3; weak D call: TRBD1 (5 bases). Germline-derived CDR1 and CDR2 are MNHEY and SVGAGI. The ends were cut back, 5 bases at V and 0 bases at J, with 11 bases in the middle. The CDR3 spans 15 residues. The DNA of the CDR3 is TGTGCCAGCAGTAGCGGGGGTACCTCTGGAAACACCATATATTTT. Its translation: CASSSGGTSGNTIYF.

The V gene is TRBV28, the J gene TRBJ1-2; the match to TRBD1 covers 8 bases. There are 15 residues in the CDR3. Trimming removed 4 bases from V and 4 bases from J; junction bases left unmatched: 8. Germline values: CDR1 MDHEN, CDR2 SYDVKM. CDR3 residues: CASSSTRTGSYGYTF. CDR3 bases: TGTGCCAGCAGTTCCACGCGGACAGGGTCCTATGGCTACACCTTC.

This clone was counted at least ten times. The rearrangement links TRBV10-3 to TRBJ2-2; 7 bases match TRBD1. Per germline, CDR1 ENHRY and CDR2 SYGVKD. The CDR3 covers 16 residues. The junction had 6 bases not matched to a gene; V was cut back by 2 bases and J by 3 bases. The CDR3 coding sequence is TGTGCCATCAGTGAGCGACAGGGAGTTGACACCGGGGAGCTGTTTTTT. Encoded protein: CAISERQGVDTGELFF.

This clone has just a few counts. V usage is TRBV4-1 and J usage is TRBJ2-3; D may be TRBD1 (6 bases). V lost 0 bases and J lost 3, with 13 bases in between. CDR3 size: 16 residues. CDR1 MGHRA and CDR2 YSYEKL come from the germline V gene. The CDR3 loop reads CASSQDQQGETDTQYF. CDR3 sequence (DNA): TGCGCCAGCAGCCAAGATCAACAGGGCGAAACAGATACGCAGTATTTT.

The J gene is TRBJ1-5, the V gene TRBV2, with unresolved D. The germline V gene has CDR1 SNHLY and CDR2 FYNNEI. CDR3 size: 14 residues. V was cut by 6 bases and J by 4 bases, with 13 bases left in between. CDR3 sequence reads: CASSRVADNQPQHF. For the CDR3, the DNA is TGTGCCAGCAGCCGGGTGGCCGATAATCAGCCCCAGCATTTT. Using reference TRBV2 and TRBJ1-5 for the parts outside the CDR3, the full variable domain is EPEVTQTPSHQVTQMGQEVILRCVPISNHLYFYWYRQILGQKVEFLVSFYNNEISEKSEIFDDQFSVERPDGSNFTLKIRSTKLEDSAMYFCASSRVADNQPQHFGDGTRLSIL.

This chain links TRBV5-6 with TRBJ2-7; 9 nucleotides align to TRBD1. The ends lost 0 bases at V and 1 base at J; junction bases unmatched: 2. The CDR3 has 15 amino acids. Germline V CDR1 and CDR2: SGHDT, YYEEEE. The CDR3 sequence is CASSLGGTGSYEQYF. DNA for the CDR3: TGTGCCAGCAGCTTGGGAGGGACAGGGTCCTACGAGCAGTACTTC.

This sequence joins TRBV7-8 and TRBJ2-7, with TRBD1 matching over 7 bases. CDR3 length equals 13 residues. CDR1 and CDR2 from the germline V gene are SGHVS and FQNEAQ. V trimming: 3 bases; J trimming: 2 bases; junction bases outside the gene matches: 1. The CDR3 reads CASSFQGAYEQYV. The CDR3 DNA reads TGTGCCAGCAGCTTCCAGGGGGCCTACGAGCAGTACGTC.

The chain uses TRBV5-1 and TRBJ2-7, with TRBD1 identical over 9 bases. Trimming at V came to 0 bases and at J to 3 bases, leaving 10 bases not matched to a gene. CDR3 length: 17 residues. Germline V gene data show CDR1 as SGHRS and CDR2 as YFSETQ. The chain's CDR3 is CASSLGGDWTGVYEQYF. The CDR3 nucleotides are TGCGCCAGCAGCTTGGGGGGGGACTGGACAGGGGTCTACGAGCAGTACTTC.

CDR3 nucleotide sequence: TGTGCCAGCAGAATCCAGAGCGGGAGGGCCTACGAGCAGTACTTC. This sequence encodes CASRIQSGRAYEQYF. V and J are TRBV28 and TRBJ2-7, with 10 bases matching TRBD2. This CDR3 has 15 residues. Germline V gene data show CDR1 as MDHEN and CDR2 as SYDVKM. Trimming took 6 bases from V and 2 from J; bases not matched to a gene: 7. The full variable domain, completed using reference TRBV28 and TRBJ2-7, is DVKVTQSSRYLVKRTGEKVFLECVQDMDHENMFWYRQDPGLGLRLIYFSYDVKMKEKGDIPEGYSVSREKKERFSLILESASTNQTSMYLCASRIQSGRAYEQYFGPGTRLTVT.

The chain carries TRBV6-6 and TRBJ2-3; the D gene is possibly TRBD2 (6 bases). This CDR3 is 15 amino acids long. With 2 bases removed from V and 0 bases from J, the gap between germline ends came to 9 bases. CDR1 is MNHNY, CDR2 SVGAGI, per germline (reference sequence). In nucleotides, the CDR3 is TGTGCCAGCAGTTACCCTAGCGATAGCACAGATACGCAGTATTTT. This sequence encodes CASSYPSDSTDTQYF.

The V gene is TRBV5-1, the J gene TRBJ1-1, with D possibly TRBD1 on 6 matching bases. This CDR3 is 13 amino acids long. The germline CDR1 and CDR2 sequences are SGHRS and YFSETQ. V gave up 4 bases and J gave up 10 bases, with 17 bases separating them. The CDR3: CASSASGGASAFF. For the CDR3, the DNA is TGCGCCAGCAGCGCCTCGGGGGGCGCATCAGCTTTCTTT. The variable domain in full, completed from reference TRBV5-1 and TRBJ1-1, reads KAGVTQTPRYLIKTRGQQVTLSCSPISGHRSVSWYQQTPGQGLQFLFEYFSETQRNKGNFPGRFSGRQFSNSRSEMNVSTLELGDSALYLCASSASGGASAFFGQGTRLTVV.

The chain uses TRBV5-4 and TRBJ2-4; D perhaps matches TRBD1 (6 bases). CDR1 SGHNT and CDR2 YYREEE come from the germline V gene (reference sequence). This CDR3 comprises 16 residues. Trimming removed 3 bases from V and 8 bases from J, with 21 bases in between. The CDR3 loop reads CASSSAKQGDGDIQYF. As DNA, the CDR3 is TGTGCCAGCAGCTCGGCGAAACAGGGCGACGGGGACATTCAGTACTTC.

This rearrangement joins TRBV11-3 to TRBJ2-3; TRBD1 agrees at 9 bases. Trimming took 1 base from V and 4 from J; bases not matched to a gene: 3. The CDR3 sequence is 15 residues long. The germline CDR1 and CDR2 sequences are SGHNT and YENEEA. In nucleotides, the CDR3 is TGTGCCAGCAGCTTAGGCGGGACAGGGTCAGATACGCAGTATTTT. This translates into CASSLGGTGSDTQYF.

V is TRBV19 and J is TRBJ2-1, with 7 positions matching TRBD2. Germline CDR1 is LNHDA and CDR2 is SQIVND (reference sequence). The CDR3 loop spans 16 amino acids. With 6 bases clipped from V and 5 bases from J, the junction kept 13 bases outside the gene matches. CDR3: CASSPIGLVTDNEQFF. The CDR3 coding sequence is TGTGCCAGTAGCCCGATCGGACTAGTCACCGACAATGAGCAGTTCTTC.

The genes are TRBV9 and TRBJ2-4; 15 nucleotides align to TRBD2. The CDR3 contains 18 residues. Trimming at V came to 6 bases and at J to 0 bases, leaving 7 bases not matched to a gene. Germline V gene lookup returns CDR1 SGDLS and CDR2 YYNGEE. CDR3 bases: TGTGCCAGCATTACTAGGACTAGCGGGAGGGCAGCCAAAAACATTCAGTACTTC. It codes for CASITRTSGRAAKNIQYF.